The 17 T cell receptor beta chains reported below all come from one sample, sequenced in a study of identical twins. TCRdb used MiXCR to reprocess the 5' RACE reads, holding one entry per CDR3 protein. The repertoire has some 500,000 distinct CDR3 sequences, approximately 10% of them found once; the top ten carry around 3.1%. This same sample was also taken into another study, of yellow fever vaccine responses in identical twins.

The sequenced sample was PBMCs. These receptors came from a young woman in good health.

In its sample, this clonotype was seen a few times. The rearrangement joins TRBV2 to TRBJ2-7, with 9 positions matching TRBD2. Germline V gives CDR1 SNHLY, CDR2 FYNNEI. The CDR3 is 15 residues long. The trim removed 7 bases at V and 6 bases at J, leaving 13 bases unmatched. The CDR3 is CASIHSGSGGSEQYF. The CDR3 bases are TGTGCCAGCATCCATAGCGGGAGCGGGGGTTCCGAGCAGTACTTC. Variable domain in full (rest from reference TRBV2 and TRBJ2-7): EPEVTQTPSHQVTQMGQEVILRCVPISNHLYFYWYRQILGQKVEFLVSFYNNEISEKSEIFDDQFSVERPDGSNFTLKIRSTKLEDSAMYFCASIHSGSGGSEQYFGPGTRLTVT.

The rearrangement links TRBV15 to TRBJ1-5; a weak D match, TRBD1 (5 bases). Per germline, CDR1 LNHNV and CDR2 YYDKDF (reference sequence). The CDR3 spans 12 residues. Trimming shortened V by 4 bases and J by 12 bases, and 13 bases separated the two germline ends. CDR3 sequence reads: CATSKRQGGQHF. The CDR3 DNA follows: TGTGCCACCAGCAAGAGGCAGGGAGGCCAGCATTTT.

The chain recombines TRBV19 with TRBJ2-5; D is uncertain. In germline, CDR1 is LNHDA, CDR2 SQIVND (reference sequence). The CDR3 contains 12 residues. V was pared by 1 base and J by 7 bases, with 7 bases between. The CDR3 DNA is TGTGCCAGTAGTATAGGCCCCACGACCCAGTACTTC. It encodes CASSIGPTTQYF.

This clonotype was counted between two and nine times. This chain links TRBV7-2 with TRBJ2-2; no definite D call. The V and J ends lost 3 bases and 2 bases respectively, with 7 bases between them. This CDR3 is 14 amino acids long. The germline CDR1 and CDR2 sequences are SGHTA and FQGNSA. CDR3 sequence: CASSFEVNTGELFF. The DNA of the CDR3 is TGTGCCAGCAGCTTCGAGGTTAACACCGGGGAGCTGTTTTTT. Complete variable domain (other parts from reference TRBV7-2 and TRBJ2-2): GAGVSQSPSNKVTEKGKDVELRCDPISGHTALYWYRQSLGQGLEFLIYFQGNSAPDKSGLPSDRFSAERTGGSVSTLTIQRTQQEDSAVYLCASSFEVNTGELFFGEGSRLTVL.

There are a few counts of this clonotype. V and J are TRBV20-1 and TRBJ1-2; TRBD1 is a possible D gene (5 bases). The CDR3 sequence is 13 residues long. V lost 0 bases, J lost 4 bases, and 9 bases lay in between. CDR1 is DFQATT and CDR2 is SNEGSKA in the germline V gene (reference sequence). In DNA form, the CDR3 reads TGCAGTGCTAGAGATAAAGGGGTCTATGGCTACACCTTC. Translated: CSARDKGVYGYTF.

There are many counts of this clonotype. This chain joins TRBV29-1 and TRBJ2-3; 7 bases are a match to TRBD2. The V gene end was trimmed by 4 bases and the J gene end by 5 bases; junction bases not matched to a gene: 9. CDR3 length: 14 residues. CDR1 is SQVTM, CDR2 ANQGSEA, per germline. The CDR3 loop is CSVVGGSRGDTQYF. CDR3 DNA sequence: TGCAGCGTTGTCGGCGGGAGCCGGGGAGATACGCAGTATTTT.

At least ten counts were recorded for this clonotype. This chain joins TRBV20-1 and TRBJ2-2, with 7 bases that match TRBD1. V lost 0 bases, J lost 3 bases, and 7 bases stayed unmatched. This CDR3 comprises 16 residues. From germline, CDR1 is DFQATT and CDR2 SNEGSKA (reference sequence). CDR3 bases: TGCAGTGCTAGAGATCCCCAGGGGGTTTACACCGGGGAGCTGTTTTTT. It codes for CSARDPQGVYTGELFF.

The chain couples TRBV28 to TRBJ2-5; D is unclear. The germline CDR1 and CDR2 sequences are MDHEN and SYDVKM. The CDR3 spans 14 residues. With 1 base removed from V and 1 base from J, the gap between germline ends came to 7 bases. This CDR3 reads CASSLSAVQETQYF. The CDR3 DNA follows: TGTGCCAGCAGTTTATCAGCAGTCCAAGAGACCCAGTACTTC.

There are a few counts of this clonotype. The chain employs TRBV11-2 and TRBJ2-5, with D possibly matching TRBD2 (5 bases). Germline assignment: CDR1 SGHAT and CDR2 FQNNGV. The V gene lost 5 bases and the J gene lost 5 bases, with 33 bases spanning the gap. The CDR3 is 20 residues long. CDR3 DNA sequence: TGTGCCAGCAGCCCTAGACGGTTTTACGACGGAGGAACAAGTTACGAGACCCAGTACTTC. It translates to CASSPRRFYDGGTSYETQYF. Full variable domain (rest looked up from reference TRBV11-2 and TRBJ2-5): EAGVAQSPRYKIIEKRQSVAFWCNPISGHATLYWYQQILGQGPKLLIQFQNNGVVDDSQLPKDRFSAERLKGVDSTLKIQPAKLEDSAVYLCASSPRRFYDGGTSYETQYFGPGTRLLVL.

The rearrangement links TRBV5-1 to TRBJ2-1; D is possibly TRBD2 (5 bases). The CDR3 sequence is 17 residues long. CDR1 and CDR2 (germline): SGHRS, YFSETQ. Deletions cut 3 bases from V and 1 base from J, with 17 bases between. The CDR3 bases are TGCGCCAGCAGCTCGAACCCTAGCTCTGCGTCCTACAATGAGCAGTTCTTC. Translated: CASSSNPSSASYNEQFF.

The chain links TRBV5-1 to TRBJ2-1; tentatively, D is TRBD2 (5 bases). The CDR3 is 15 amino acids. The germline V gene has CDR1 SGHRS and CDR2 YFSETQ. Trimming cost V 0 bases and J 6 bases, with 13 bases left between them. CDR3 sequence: CASSLVGSGSNEQFF. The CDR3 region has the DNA TGCGCCAGCAGCTTGGTCGGATCGGGGAGCAATGAGCAGTTCTTC.

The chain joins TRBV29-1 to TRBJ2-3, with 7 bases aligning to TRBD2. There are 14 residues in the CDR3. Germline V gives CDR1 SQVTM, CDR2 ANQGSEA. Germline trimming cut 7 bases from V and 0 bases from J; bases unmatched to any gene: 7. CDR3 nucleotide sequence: TGCAGCGAGCAAAATAGCGGGAGCACAGATACGCAGTATTTT. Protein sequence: CSEQNSGSTDTQYF.

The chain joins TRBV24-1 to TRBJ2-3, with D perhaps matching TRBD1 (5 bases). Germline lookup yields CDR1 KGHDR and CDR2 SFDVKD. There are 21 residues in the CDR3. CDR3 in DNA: TGTGGGACCAGTTACCCCGGCTTTGGATTTGAACAGGCTTCTAGCACAGATACGCAGTATTTT. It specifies CGTSYPGFGFEQASSTDTQYF.

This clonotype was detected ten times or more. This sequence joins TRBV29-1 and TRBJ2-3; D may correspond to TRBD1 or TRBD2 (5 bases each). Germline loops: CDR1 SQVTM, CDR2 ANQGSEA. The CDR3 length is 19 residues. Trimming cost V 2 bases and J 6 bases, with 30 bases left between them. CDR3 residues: CSVEYYSYALDSRRDTQYF. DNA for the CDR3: TGCAGCGTTGAATATTATAGCTATGCTCTTGACAGTCGGAGGGATACGCAGTATTTT.

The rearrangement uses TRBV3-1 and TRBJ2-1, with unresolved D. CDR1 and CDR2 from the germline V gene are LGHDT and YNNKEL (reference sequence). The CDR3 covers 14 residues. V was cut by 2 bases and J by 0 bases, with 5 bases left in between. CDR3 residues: CASSQRSSYNEQFF. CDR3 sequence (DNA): TGTGCCAGCAGCCAACGAAGCTCCTACAATGAGCAGTTCTTC.

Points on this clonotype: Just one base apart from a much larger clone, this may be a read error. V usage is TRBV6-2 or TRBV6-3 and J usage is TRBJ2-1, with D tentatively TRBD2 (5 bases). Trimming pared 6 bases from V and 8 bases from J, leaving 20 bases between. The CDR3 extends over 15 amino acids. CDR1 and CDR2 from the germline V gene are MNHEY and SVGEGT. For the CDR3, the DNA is TGTGCCAGCAGCGACCGGTGGGAGATCCGTTATGAGCAGTTCTTC. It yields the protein CASSDRWEIRYEQFF.

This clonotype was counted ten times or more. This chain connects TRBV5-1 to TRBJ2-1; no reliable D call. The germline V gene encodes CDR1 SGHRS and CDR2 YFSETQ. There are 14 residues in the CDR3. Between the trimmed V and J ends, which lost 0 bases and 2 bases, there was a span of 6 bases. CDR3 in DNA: TGCGCCAGCAGCTTGGCCACCACCTACAATGAGCAGTTCTTC. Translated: CASSLATTYNEQFF.